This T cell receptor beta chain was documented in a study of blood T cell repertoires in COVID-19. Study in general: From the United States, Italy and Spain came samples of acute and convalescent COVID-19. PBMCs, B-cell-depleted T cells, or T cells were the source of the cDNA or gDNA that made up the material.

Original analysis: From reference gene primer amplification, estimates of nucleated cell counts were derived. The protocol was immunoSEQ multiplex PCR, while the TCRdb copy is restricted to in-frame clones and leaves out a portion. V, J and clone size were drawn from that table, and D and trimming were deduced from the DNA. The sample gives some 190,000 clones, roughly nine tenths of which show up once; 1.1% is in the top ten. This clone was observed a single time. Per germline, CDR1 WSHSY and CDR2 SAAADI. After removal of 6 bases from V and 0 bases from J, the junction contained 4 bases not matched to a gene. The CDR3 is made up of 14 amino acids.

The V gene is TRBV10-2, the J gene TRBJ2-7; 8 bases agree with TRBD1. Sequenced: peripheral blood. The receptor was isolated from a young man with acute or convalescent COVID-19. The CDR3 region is CASRGQGRSYEQYF. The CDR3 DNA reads TGCGCCAGCAGAGGACAGGGACGCTCCTACGAGCAGTACTTC.